This paragraph reports one TCR beta chain. Its target antigen remains unknown. The record has no base qualities; no much larger clone is one base away. The cohort comprised around 690 healthy bone marrow donors. At the time of sampling, all cohort members were nominally healthy, though unrecorded immune exposures were likely present. The donor tested CMV seropositive and was one of the 289 seropositive cohort members. A peripheral blood sample was collected from each donor, and TCR beta sequencing was performed on peripheral blood mononuclear cells. The Qiagen DNeasy Blood Extraction Kit was used to extract genomic DNA from the blood cell samples. This specimen belongs to a study of cytomegalovirus exposure and HLA in healthy donors (dated by TCRdb to 2016 to 2017). For the wider study: An earlier analysis of approximately 590 of the donors reported about 250 Gb of sequence data and some 100 million unique TCR beta sequences from some 180 million T cells. An early release that covered some 630 HLA-typed donors contained 300 to 350 gigabases of sequencing data and tens of millions of unique TCR sequences. Of the 300 to 400 genotyped donors, over 70% fell in the genetic ancestry cluster associated with self-reported Caucasian donors. The study aimed to test whether signatures of past pathogen exposure could be identified by cataloging public T cell receptors. The study profiled the T cell repertoires of 666 subjects by immunosequencing and related them to cytomegalovirus serostatus. Along with the approximately 650-subject first cohort, a separate validation cohort of about 110 different subjects was used. High-throughput TCR immunosequencing, statistical association of individual TCRs with disease status, and machine learning were combined to predict cytomegalovirus infection status. In a later analysis, previously published TCR beta repertoires from 666 donors were re-analyzed and high-resolution HLA genotyping was added so that TCR occurrence patterns could be studied. Rather than using new phenotypic data, the later analysis identified candidate immune exposures from TCR beta sequences and from how often those sequences occurred across donors. An earlier analysis of approximately 500 of the donors applied high-throughput TCR beta sequencing to assess whether each TCR beta V gene segment acted as functional or pseudogenic. Donor age, sex, ethnicity and CMV serostatus were compiled alongside the repertoire data. In a later genetic analysis, genome-wide SNP genotypes for about three fifths of the 666 donors were used, and that subset was treated as a discovery cohort. All discovery cohort repertoires had been generated on a single sequencing platform. HLA typing included class I and class II loci at four-digit resolution. The number of donors typed differed by locus, with about 629-630 for A, B, C, DRB1 and DQB1, 522 for DQA1, about 610 for DPA1, and around 460 for DPB1. Because of strong linkage in the cohort, roughly five DR-DQ haplotypes were treated as single units for association and clustering. Among some 400 genotyped donors of the cohort, an average of 235,054 unique TCR beta nucleotide sequences were sequenced per donor, around 20% of them non-productive.

Overall results and qualifications from the work: Only TCR beta chains were sequenced in this cohort, and the absence of alpha or paired-chain data limited detectable features. Specific HLA alleles were associated with 15,000 to 20,000 TCR beta sequences at a false discovery rate of 0.05 in a later analysis. In a later analysis, several top co-occurrence clusters were reported to appear linked to parvovirus B19, influenza, CMV and Epstein-Barr virus. A later analysis found that most CMV-associated TCR beta chains appeared HLA-restricted, with HLA associations seemingly driven largely by CMV exposure. For the cohort, immune exposure information was limited to CMV serostatus. A cluster of highly shared sequence variants was judged likely to represent a technical artifact of the sequencing pipeline. A total of fewer than 200 TCR beta chains were listed by the study as associated with cytomegalovirus. According to a later analysis, TCR association rates differed among HLA loci, with DRB1 alleles showing the most associated TCRs and HLA-C alleles showing the fewest. Most TCR sequences were observed very rarely across donors, whereas some public TCRs were present in many individuals. An association between a missense DCLRE1C variant and V-gene and J-gene trimming of TCR beta chains was found in a later genetic analysis and replicated in an independent cohort. In both the original and validation cohorts, the classifier was reported to diagnose cytomegalovirus status with high specificity and sensitivity. Some IMGT-functional V segments, including TRBV6-2 and TRBV6-3, could not be distinguished by the 87-base-pair reads and were therefore excluded. The authors suggested that the approach could potentially be extended to other disease states and immunological phenotypes. In vitro tests confirmed that three of the cytomegalovirus-associated TCR beta chains recognize cytomegalovirus antigens. Because HLA typing was missing for some donors at each locus, association tests included only the typed subset. Because counts were too low, seventeen rarely observed V segments, including chromosome 9 orphons, were left out of the earlier analysis of about 500 of the donors. The presence/absence analyses assumed that sequencing depth was roughly uniform across donors, and that assumption may not be true. In a later analysis, HLA-associated TCR beta chains showed more clonal expansion and lower generation probabilities than non-associated chains that were equally common. Compared with the approximately 710-donor mean, donors in an Asian-associated ancestry cluster had fewer N-insertions in productive TCRs, according to a later genetic analysis. Assigning TCR associations to individual alleles was difficult when HLA alleles, especially DR and DQ, strongly co-occurred. An earlier analysis of some 590 of the donors showed that most TCR beta V segments appeared in productive rearrangements either about 90% or about 30% of the time, which broadly matched IMGT annotations. Correlated functional status among segregating V segments might reflect linkage disequilibrium, but an unknown experimental factor could not be ruled out. A further reported finding was that TCR beta sequences accurately predicted the HLA-A and HLA-B alleles for most subjects in the first cohort.

From the cysteine through the phenylalanine, the CDR3 covers 15 amino acids. CDR3 DNA is the only sequence kept; it has 45 bases, read in frame from the first base. Based on the germline V gene, the CDR1 and CDR2 sequences are SGHTA and FQGNSA. From V the trimming removes 6 bases and from J it removes 2 bases, while the gene matches leave 8 bases of the junction unaccounted for. Library prep was done by the immunoSEQ multiplex PCR assay. The multiplex PCR relied on a mix of 60 forward primers for TCR Vbeta segments and 13 reverse primers for TCR Jbeta segments. Amplification of the CDR3 region of rearranged TCR beta genes was performed with a multiplex PCR assay on genomic DNA. On the Illumina HiSeq System, the amplified TCR beta libraries were sequenced as 87-base-pair reads. Under the source paper's analysis protocol: Across the 500 to 700 repertoires, a later analysis counted tens of millions of unique TCR beta chains, some 11 million of which were shared by at least two donors. To remove PCR and sequencing errors, raw reads were error-corrected and collapsed into unique sequences using a nearest-neighbor algorithm that merged closely related sequences. To assign V, D and J gene segments, CDR3 sequences were aligned to IMGT reference sequences. For a sequence to be retained, at least a six-nucleotide match to both a V gene segment and a J gene segment was required. Rearrangements were called productive when the CDR3 lacked stop codons and stayed in frame with V and J; all others were non-productive. Following IMGT convention, CDR3 was defined as the stretch from the second conserved V-encoded cysteine up to the conserved J-encoded phenylalanine. Sequences without an unambiguous match to a single V gene segment were excluded from the earlier analysis of a few hundred of the donors. An earlier analysis of 587 of the donors classified V segments as functional when productive rearrangements were above 56.7% and as segregating when the standard deviation between donors was above 5%. A statistical classification framework was built to diagnose cytomegalovirus status from the catalog of TCR beta chain sequences. A later analysis assigned V and J genes by comparing TCR nucleotide sequences with IMGT/GENE-DB human TR gene sequences. The TCRdist pipeline was used in a later analysis to assign CDR3 sequences and most-parsimonious VDJ recombination scenarios. In a later analysis, each TCR beta chain was defined by its CDR3 amino acid sequence together with its V-gene family, and reads without a unique V-gene family were excluded. To address suspected cross-contamination and a sequencing artifact, a later analysis removed roughly 580 highly shared, low-generation-probability nucleotide sequences. For each public chain, a later analysis derived a clonal expansion index from normalized ranks of inferred template counts within each repertoire. Generation probabilities in a later analysis came from a VDJ recombination model fitted to out-of-frame rearrangements, and those results were checked against IGoR. A later analysis scored TCR-TCR, TCR-HLA and TCR-CMV co-occurrence with hypergeometric tests, applying a repertoire-size bias correction to TCR pairs. In a later analysis, false discovery rates were estimated by permuting HLA or CMV assignments 20 times. In a later analysis, co-occurring TCRs were grouped with DBSCAN, and TCRdist sequence similarity was added when clustering was performed within HLA-allele-positive subsets. Co-occurrence clustering excluded repertoires with fewer than 30,000 or more than 120,000 public chains, plus five with anomalous nucleotide sharing. TCRdb obtained this table from immuneACCESS and retained in-frame rearrangements with V and J assigned. These tables miss some clones; where compared with another copy, unresolved V genes account for less than half of the shortfall, and the remainder is unexplained. The DNA gave D and trimming, while V, J and clone size come from that table. This sample gives about 190,000 clones in total; approximately 84% of them show up just once. The ten biggest clones cover around 2.8% of the sample.

This receptor was identified in a woman aged 45-60 years in good health and CMV-seropositive. The sample was PBMCs. Recombination connected TRBV7-2 to TRBJ2-7, and 9 bases in between align with TRBD1. In nucleotides, the sequence is TGTGCCAGCAGTTTGGACAGGGGACTACCCTACGAGCAGTACTTC. Its translation is CASSLDRGLPYEQYF.